This TCR beta chain was captured by sequencing in a study of Graves' ophthalmopathy and Graves' hyperthyroidism. Using RNA transcripts, the TCR beta CDR3 regions were amplified. First-round RT-PCR employed HTBI primers, with a second-round multiplex PCR after it. TCRdb called the multiplex PCR reads again in MiXCR, with one record for every CDR3 protein. This table holds 1 million to 1.3 million distinct CDR3 sequences, approximately 35% found once. Exclusion criteria comprised other autoimmune diseases, uncontrolled infections, pregnancy or lactation in patients. Clinical symptoms and serum thyroxine were used for diagnosis; TRAb, thyroid ultrasound and orbital computed tomography were also relied on. This clonotype was recorded a few times. Trimming cost V 8 bases and J 1 base, with 18 bases left between them. CDR3 length: 14 amino acids. Germline V gene data show CDR1 as DFQATT and CDR2 as SNEGSKA (reference sequence).

The TCR was taken from an adult man with Graves' hyperthyroidism. What was sequenced was peripheral blood or thyroid tissue (not recorded which). The gene calls are TRBV20-1 and TRBJ2-7; tentatively, D is TRBD2 (6 bases). The CDR3: CSTGTGTASYEQYF. The CDR3 DNA sequence: TGCAGTACTGGCACCGGGACTGCATCCTACGAGCAGTACTTC.